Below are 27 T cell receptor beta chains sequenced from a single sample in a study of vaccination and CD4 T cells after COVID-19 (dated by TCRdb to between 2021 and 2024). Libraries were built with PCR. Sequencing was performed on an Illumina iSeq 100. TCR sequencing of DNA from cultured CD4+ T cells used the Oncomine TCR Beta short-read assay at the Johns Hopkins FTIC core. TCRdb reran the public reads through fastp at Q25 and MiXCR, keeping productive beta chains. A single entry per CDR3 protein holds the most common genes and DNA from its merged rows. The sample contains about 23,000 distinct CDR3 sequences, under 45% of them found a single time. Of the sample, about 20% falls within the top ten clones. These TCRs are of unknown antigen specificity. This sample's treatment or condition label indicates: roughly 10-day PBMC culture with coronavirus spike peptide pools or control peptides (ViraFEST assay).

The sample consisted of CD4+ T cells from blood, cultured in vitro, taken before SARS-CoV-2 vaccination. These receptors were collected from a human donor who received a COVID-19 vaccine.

The CDR3 here is CSARVRASGGGFYEQYF. The CDR3 nucleotides read TGCAGTGCTAGAGTAAGGGCTAGCGGGGGCGGATTCTACGAGCAGTACTTC. This chain connects TRBV20-1 to TRBJ2-7, with 10 bases identical to TRBD2. Germline V CDR1 and CDR2: DFQATT, SNEGSKA (reference sequence). Trimming took 1 base from V and 3 from J; bases not matched to a gene: 12. The CDR3 spans 17 residues.

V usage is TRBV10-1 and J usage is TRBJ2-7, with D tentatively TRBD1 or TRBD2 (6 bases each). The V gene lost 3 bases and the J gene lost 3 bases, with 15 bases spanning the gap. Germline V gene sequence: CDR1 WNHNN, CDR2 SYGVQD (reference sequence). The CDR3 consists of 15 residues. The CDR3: CASSEGGSGDYEQYF. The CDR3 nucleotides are TGCGCCAGCAGTGAAGGGGGGTCAGGCGACTACGAGCAGTACTTC.

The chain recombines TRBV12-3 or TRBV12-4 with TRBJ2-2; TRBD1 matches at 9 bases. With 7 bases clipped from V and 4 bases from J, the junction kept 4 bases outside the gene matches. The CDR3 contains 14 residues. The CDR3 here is CASTMDRGTGELFF. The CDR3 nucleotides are TGTGCCAGCACCATGGACAGGGGCACCGGGGAGCTGTTTTTT.

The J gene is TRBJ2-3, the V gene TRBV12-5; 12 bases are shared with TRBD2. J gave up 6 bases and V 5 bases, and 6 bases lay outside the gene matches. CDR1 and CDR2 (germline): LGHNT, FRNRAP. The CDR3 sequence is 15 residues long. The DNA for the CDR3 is TGTGCTAGTGGTCCGTCTAGCGGGGGGGCGGATACGCAGTATTTT. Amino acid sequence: CASGPSSGGADTQYF.

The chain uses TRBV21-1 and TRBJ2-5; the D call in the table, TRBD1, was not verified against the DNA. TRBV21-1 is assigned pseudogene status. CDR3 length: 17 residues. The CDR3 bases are TGTGCCAGCAGCCGTAAAGCGGGGGAACAGGGGGAAGAGACCCAGTACTTC. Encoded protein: CASSRKAGEQGEETQYF.

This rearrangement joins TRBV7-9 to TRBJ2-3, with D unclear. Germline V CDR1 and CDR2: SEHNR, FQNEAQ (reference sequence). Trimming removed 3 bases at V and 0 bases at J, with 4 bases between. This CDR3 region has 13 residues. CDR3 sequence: CASSFISTDTQYF. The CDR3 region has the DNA TGTGCCAGCAGCTTCATTAGCACAGATACGCAGTATTTT.

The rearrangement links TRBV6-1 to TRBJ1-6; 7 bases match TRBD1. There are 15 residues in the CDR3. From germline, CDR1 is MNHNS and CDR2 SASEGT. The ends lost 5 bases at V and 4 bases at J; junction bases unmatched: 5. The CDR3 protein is CASSPIQGYNSPLHF. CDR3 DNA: TGTGCCAGCAGTCCTATACAGGGGTATAATTCACCCCTCCACTTT.

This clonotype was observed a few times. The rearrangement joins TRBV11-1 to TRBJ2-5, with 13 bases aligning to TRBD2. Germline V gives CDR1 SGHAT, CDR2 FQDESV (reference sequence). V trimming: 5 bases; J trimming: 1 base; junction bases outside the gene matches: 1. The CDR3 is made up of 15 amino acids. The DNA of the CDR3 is TGTGCCAGCAGCACTAGCGGGGGGGCCCAAGAGACCCAGTACTTC. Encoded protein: CASSTSGGAQETQYF. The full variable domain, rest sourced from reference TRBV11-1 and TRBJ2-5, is EAEVAQSPRYKITEKSQAVAFWCDPISGHATLYWYRQILGQGPELLVQFQDESVVDDSQLPKDRFSAERLKGVDSTLKIQPAELGDSAMYLCASSTSGGAQETQYFGPGTRLLVL.

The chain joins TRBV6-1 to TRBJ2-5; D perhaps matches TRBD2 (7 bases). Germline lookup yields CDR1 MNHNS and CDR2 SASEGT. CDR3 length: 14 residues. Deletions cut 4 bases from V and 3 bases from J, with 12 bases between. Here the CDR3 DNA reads TGTGCCAGCAGTGGAGGGGGGAGGGAAGAGACCCAGTACTTC. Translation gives CASSGGGREETQYF.

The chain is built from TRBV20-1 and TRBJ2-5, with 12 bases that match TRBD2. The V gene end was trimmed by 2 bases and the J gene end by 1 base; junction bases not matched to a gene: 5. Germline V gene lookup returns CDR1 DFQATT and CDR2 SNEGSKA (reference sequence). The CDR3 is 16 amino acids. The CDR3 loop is CSARRLAGGPQETQYF. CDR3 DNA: TGCAGTGCTAGAAGGCTAGCGGGGGGGCCCCAAGAGACCCAGTACTTC.

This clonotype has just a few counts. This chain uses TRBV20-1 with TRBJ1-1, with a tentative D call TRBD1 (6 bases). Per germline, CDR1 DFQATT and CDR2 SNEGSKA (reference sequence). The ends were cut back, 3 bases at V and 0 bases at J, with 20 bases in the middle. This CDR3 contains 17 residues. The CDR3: CSASDRRYSSMNTEAFF. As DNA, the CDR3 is TGCAGTGCTAGCGACAGGCGTTACTCTTCTATGAACACTGAAGCTTTCTTT.

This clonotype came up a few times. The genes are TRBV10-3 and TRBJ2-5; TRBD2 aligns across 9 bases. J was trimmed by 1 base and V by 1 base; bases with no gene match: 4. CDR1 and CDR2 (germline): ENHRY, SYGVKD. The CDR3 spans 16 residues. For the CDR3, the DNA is TGTGCCATCAGTGAGTTAGCGGGGGAATTCCAAGAGACCCAGTACTTC. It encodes CAISELAGEFQETQYF.

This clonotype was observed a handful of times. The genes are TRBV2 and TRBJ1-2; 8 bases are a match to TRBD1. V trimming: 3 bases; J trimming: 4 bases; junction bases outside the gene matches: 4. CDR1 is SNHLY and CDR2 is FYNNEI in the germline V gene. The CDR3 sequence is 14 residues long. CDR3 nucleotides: TGTGCCAGCAGTGAGTGGACAGGGAGCTATGGCTACACCTTC. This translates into CASSEWTGSYGYTF.

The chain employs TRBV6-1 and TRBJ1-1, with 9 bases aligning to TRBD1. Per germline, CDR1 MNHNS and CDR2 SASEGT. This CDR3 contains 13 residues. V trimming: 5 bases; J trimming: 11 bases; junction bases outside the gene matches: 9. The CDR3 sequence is CASSLPGQGEAFF. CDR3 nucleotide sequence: TGTGCCAGCAGTCTCCCGGGACAGGGCGAGGCTTTCTTT.

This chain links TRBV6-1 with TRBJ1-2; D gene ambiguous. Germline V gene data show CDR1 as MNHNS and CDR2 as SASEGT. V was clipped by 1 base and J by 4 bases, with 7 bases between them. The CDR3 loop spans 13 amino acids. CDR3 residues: CASSEGGSYGYTF. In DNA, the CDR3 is TGTGCCAGCAGTGAAGGCGGAAGCTATGGCTACACCTTC.

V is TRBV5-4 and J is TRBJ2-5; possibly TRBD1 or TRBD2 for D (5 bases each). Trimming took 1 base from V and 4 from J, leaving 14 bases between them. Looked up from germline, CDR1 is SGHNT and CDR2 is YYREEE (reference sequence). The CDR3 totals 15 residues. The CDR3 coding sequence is TGTGCCAGCAGCTTGCAGGGTCGAGGGCCAGAGACCCAGTACTTC. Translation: CASSLQGRGPETQYF.

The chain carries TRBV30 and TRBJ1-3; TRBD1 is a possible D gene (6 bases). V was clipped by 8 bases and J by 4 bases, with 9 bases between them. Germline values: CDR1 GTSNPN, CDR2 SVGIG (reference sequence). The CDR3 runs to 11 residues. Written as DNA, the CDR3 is TGTGCCGTCGGACAGGGAAACACCATATATTTT. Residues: CAVGQGNTIYF.

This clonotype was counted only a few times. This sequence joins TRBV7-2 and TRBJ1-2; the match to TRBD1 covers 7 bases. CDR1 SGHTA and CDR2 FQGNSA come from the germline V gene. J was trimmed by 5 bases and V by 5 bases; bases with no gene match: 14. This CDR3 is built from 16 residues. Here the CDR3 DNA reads TGTGCCAGCAGCCCAGTGGGGTACAGGGGAGGTTATGGCTACACCTTC. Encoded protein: CASSPVGYRGGYGYTF. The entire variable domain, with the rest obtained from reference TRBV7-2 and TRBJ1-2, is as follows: GAGVSQSPSNKVTEKGKDVELRCDPISGHTALYWYRQSLGQGLEFLIYFQGNSAPDKSGLPSDRFSAERTGGSVSTLTIQRTQQEDSAVYLCASSPVGYRGGYGYTFGSGTRLTVV.

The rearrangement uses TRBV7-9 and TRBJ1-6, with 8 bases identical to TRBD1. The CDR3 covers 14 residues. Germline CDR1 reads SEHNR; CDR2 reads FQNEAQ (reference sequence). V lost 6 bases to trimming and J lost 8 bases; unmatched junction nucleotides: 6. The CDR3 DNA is TGTGCCAGCAGTTTCGGCAGGGGGCATTCACCCCTCCACTTT. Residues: CASSFGRGHSPLHF.

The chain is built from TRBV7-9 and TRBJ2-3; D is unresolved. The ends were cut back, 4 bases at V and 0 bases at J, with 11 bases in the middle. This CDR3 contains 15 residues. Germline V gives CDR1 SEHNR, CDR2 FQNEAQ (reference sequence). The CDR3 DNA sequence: TGTGCCAGCAGCTCCCAAGGTTGGAGCACAGATACGCAGTATTTT. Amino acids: CASSSQGWSTDTQYF. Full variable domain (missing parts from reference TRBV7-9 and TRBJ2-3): DTGVSQNPRHKITKRGQNVTFRCDPISEHNRLYWYRQTLGQGPEFLTYFQNEAQLEKSRLLSDRFSAERPKGSFSTLEIQRTEQGDSAMYLCASSSQGWSTDTQYFGPGTRLTVL.

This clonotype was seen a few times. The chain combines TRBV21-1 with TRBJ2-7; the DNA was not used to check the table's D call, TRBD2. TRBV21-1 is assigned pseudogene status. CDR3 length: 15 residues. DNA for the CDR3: TGTGCCAGCAGCGGCTTGGGACTAAAGATGTACGAGCAGTACTTC. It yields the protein CASSGLGLKMYEQYF.

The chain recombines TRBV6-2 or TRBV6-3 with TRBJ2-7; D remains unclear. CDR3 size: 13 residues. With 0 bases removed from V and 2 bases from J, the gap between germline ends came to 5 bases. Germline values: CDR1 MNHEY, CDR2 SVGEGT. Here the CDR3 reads CASSYSGPYEQYF. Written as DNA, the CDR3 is TGTGCCAGCAGTTACTCTGGGCCCTACGAGCAGTACTTC.

The CDR3: CATSDPGQGRSNEQFF. Written as DNA, the CDR3 is TGTGCCACCAGTGACCCCGGACAGGGGAGGTCAAATGAGCAGTTCTTC. The chain is built from TRBV24-1 and TRBJ2-1, with 9 bases identical to TRBD1. CDR3 length equals 16 residues. The ends lost 4 bases at V and 7 bases at J; junction bases unmatched: 10. CDR1 and CDR2 from the germline V gene are KGHDR and SFDVKD.

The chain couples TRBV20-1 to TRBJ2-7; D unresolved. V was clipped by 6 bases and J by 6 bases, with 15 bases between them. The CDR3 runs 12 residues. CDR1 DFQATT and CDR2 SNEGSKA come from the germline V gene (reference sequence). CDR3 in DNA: TGCAGTGCCAGTCGGCAGAGCCTCGAGCAGTACTTC. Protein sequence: CSASRQSLEQYF.

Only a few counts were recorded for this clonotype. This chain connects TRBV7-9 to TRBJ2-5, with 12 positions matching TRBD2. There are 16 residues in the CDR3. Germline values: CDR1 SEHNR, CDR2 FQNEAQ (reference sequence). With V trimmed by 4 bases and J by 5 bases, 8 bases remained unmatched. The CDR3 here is CASSSYQTSGGETQYF. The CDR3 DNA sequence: TGTGCCAGCAGCTCCTACCAGACTAGCGGGGGTGAGACCCAGTACTTC.

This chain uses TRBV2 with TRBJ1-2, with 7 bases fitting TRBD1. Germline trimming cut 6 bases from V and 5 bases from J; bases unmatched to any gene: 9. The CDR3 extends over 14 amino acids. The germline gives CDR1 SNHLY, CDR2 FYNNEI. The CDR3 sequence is CASRYETGDYGYTF. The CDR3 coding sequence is TGTGCCAGCAGATATGAAACAGGGGATTATGGCTACACCTTC.

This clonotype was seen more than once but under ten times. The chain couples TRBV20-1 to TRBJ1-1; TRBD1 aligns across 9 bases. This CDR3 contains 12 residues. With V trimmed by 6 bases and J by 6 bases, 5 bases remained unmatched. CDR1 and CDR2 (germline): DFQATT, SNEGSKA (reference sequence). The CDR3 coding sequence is TGCAGTGCCTTGGGACAGGGTGCTGAAGCTTTCTTT. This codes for CSALGQGAEAFF.